Here is one TCR beta chain with its context. Its antigen is not known. This specimen belongs to a study of cytomegalovirus exposure and HLA in healthy donors. Study-level points and caveats: Analyzed later, association rates of TCRs varied across HLA loci, with DRB1 most and HLA-C fewest. In an earlier analysis, about 87% or about 30%: the productive usage of most TCR beta V segments. There were reportedly fewer N-insertions in an Asian-associated ancestry cluster than the approximately 700-donor mean, in a later analysis.

In the PCR, 60 Vbeta and 13 Jbeta primers were used. How the authors handled the data: Later analysis identified 80 million to 85 million unique TCR beta chains, roughly 11 million shared. Using immunoSEQ multiplex PCR, the repertoire was profiled, and TCRdb retains in-frame clones only, with some absent. The DNA gave D and trimming, while V, J and clone size come from that table. This sample has some 130,000 clones, with approximately 71% found just once. V was pared by 2 bases and J by 3 bases, with 8 bases between. The CDR3 consists of 13 residues. Germline CDR1 GTSNPN, CDR2 SVGIG (reference sequence).

The rearrangement joins TRBV30 to TRBJ1-3; D call uncertain. This receptor was obtained from a man younger than 40 in good health and CMV-seronegative. The specimen was PBMCs. The CDR3 loop is CAWSSGSGNTIYF. Written as DNA, the CDR3 is TGTGCCTGGAGTTCGGGTAGTGGAAACACCATATATTTT.